This T cell receptor (beta chain) derives from a study of Ad26.COV2.S vaccination and SARS-CoV-2 variants. In this sample, this clone turned up a few times. What it binds is not known. CDR1 is KGHSY, CDR2 FQNENV, per germline. The germline V and J ends were trimmed by 2 bases and 2 bases, with 10 bases remaining between them. CDR3 length: 15 residues. Treatment meaning: about 20 received Ad26.COV2.S at low or high dose, single or two shots; roughly five received placebo; per-sample allocation not given. The samples were gathered on day 63 after the first injection of vaccine or placebo. Regarding the study as a whole: Substantial response breadth was reportedly seen for spike-specific CD8+ and CD4+ T cells after vaccination.

Generated by immunoSEQ multiplex PCR, the TCRdb table keeps only in-frame clones and is missing some. This repertoire shows 350,000 to 500,000 clones, roughly 88% found once; its top ten account for about 4.4%. Here the sequenced sample was peripheral blood, taken in a trial of Ad26.COV2.S vaccine versus placebo. The gene calls are TRBV16 and TRBJ1-3; D may be TRBD1 (5 bases). The origin of this receptor is a person aged 18-60 years who received the Ad26.COV2.S COVID-19 vaccine or a placebo. The CDR3 reads CASSQGGTAGNTIYF. The CDR3 bases are TGTGCCAGCAGCCAAGGAGGGACGGCTGGAAACACCATATATTTT.